These 11 T cell receptor beta chains share one sample of origin, sequenced in a study of cytomegalovirus exposure and HLA in healthy donors. Primers for the PCR totalled 60 Vbeta and 13 Jbeta. Generated by immunoSEQ multiplex PCR, the TCRdb table keeps only in-frame clones and is missing some. The sample lists approximately 260,000 clones, 80% to 95% seen once, with about 1.8% in the top ten. Sequenced input: PBMCs. Source of these receptors: a girl aged 2-10 years in good health and CMV-seronegative.

The V and J genes are TRBV2 and TRBJ1-4; maybe TRBD1 (5 bases). Germline CDR1 SNHLY, CDR2 FYNNEI. The ends were cut back, 7 bases at V and 5 bases at J, with 11 bases in the middle. This CDR3 spans 13 amino acids. Here the CDR3 reads CASNGGGNEKLFF. The CDR3 DNA follows: TGTGCCAGCAATGGGGGGGGGAATGAAAAACTGTTTTTT.

The genes are TRBV10-3 and TRBJ2-1; TRBD1 agrees at 10 bases. The CDR3 runs 16 residues. Germline CDR1 reads ENHRY; CDR2 reads SYGVKD. V lost 2 bases to trimming and J lost 7 bases; unmatched junction nucleotides: 8. The CDR3 loop is CAISEGGQGSRNEQFF. DNA of the CDR3: TGTGCCATCAGTGAGGGGGGACAGGGGAGTCGGAATGAGCAGTTCTTC.

The chain has TRBV11-2 and TRBJ2-1; no clear D gene. The CDR3 length is 14 residues. CDR1 SGHAT and CDR2 FQNNGV come from the germline V gene. The V end was cut by 1 base, the J end by 6 bases, with 10 bases between. The CDR3 coding sequence is TGTGCCAGCAGCTTAGTTGGGCAGGTCAATGAGCAGTTCTTC. Translating gives CASSLVGQVNEQFF.

The chain carries TRBV19 and TRBJ1-5, with TRBD1 identical over 9 bases. Germline assignment: CDR1 LNHDA and CDR2 SQIVND (reference sequence). Trimming took 5 bases from V and 3 from J; bases not matched to a gene: 8. The CDR3 has 16 residues. The CDR3 DNA reads as TGTGCCAGTAGTCCCGGACAGGGGACCCACAATCAGCCCCAGCATTTT. Translated: CASSPGQGTHNQPQHF.

The genes are TRBV7-9 and TRBJ2-3; 13 bases agree with TRBD2. V lost 5 bases and J lost 2; bases outside the gene matches: 7. The germline V gene has CDR1 SEHNR and CDR2 FQNEAQ (reference sequence). The CDR3 is 17 residues long. The CDR3 region is CASSRPGLAGSTDTQYF. CDR3 in DNA: TGTGCCAGCAGCAGGCCGGGACTAGCGGGGTCCACAGATACGCAGTATTTT.

V usage is TRBV6-5 and J usage is TRBJ2-7; D is perhaps TRBD2 (5 bases). The CDR3 runs 15 residues. CDR1 is MNHEY and CDR2 is SVGAGI in the germline V gene. V shed 0 bases and J shed 0 bases, with 9 bases lying between them. This CDR3 is CASSYSGSSSYEQYF. The CDR3 DNA reads as TGTGCCAGCAGTTACTCTGGGAGTAGCTCCTACGAGCAGTACTTC.

The rearrangement joins TRBV9 to TRBJ1-1, with D perhaps matching TRBD1 (5 bases). The ends were cut back, 3 bases at V and 1 base at J, with 10 bases in the middle. The CDR3 covers 14 residues. Germline lookup yields CDR1 SGDLS and CDR2 YYNGEE. The DNA for the CDR3 is TGTGCCAGCAGCGCGGGACTCCAGAACACTGAAGCTTTCTTT. Its translation: CASSAGLQNTEAFF.

The chain joins TRBV10-3 to TRBJ2-7, with 7 bases lining up with TRBD2. This CDR3 is built from 15 residues. V lost 4 bases to trimming and J lost 1 base; unmatched junction nucleotides: 7. CDR1 and CDR2 (germline): ENHRY, SYGVKD. The CDR3 DNA reads TGTGCCATCAGTGGAGGCCTAGCGGAGTCCTACGAGCAGTACTTC. Protein product: CAISGGLAESYEQYF.

DNA for the CDR3: TGTGCCAGCAGTGAAAACCCCCGGGTCCCTACTGAAGCTTTCTTT. Protein: CASSENPRVPTEAFF. V gene TRBV2 combines with J gene TRBJ1-1; D unresolved. There are 15 residues in the CDR3. Germline V gene sequence: CDR1 SNHLY, CDR2 FYNNEI. V dropped 2 bases and J dropped 5 bases, with 15 bases sitting between them.

The table lists this clone with a count of one. At one of its ends the junction is not consistent with the germline gene, which may arise from a read error. The chain recombines TRBV19 with TRBJ2-7, with a possible D match to TRBD1 (7 bases). CDR1 is LNHDA and CDR2 is SQIVND in the germline V gene (reference sequence). The CDR3 runs 12 residues. Here the CDR3 reads CASMFMRQGGHF. CDR3 in DNA: TGTGCCAGTATGTTTATGAGGCAGGGGGGCCACTTC. The full variable domain, in which reference TRBV19 and TRBJ2-7 provide the parts outside the CDR3, is DGGITQSPKYLFRKEGQNVTLSCEQNLNHDAMYWYRQDPGQGLRLIYYSQIVNDFQKGDIAEGYSVSREKKESFPLTVTSAQKNPTAFYLCASMFMRQGGHFGPGTRLTVT.

The chain couples TRBV4-2 to TRBJ1-2; D gene unclear. V lost 0 bases, J lost 4 bases, and 15 bases lay in between. There are 16 residues in the CDR3. Looked up from germline, CDR1 is LGHNA and CDR2 is YNFKEQ. The CDR3: CASSQDSGRLFYGYTF. The CDR3 nucleotides read TGTGCCAGCAGCCAAGATTCCGGTCGGTTGTTCTATGGCTACACCTTC.